These 29 T cell receptor beta chains originate from one sample sequenced in a study of blood T cell repertoires in COVID-19. Libraries were prepared by immunoSEQ multiplex PCR; TCRdb keeps only in-frame clonotypes and omits some of them. The sample carries around 47,000 clones, about 80% recorded once. The specimen was peripheral blood. Receptors were obtained from a man aged 65-85 years with active COVID-19.

This clone showed up just once. The genes are TRBV6-4 and TRBJ1-2; tentatively, D is TRBD1 (5 bases). The germline gives CDR1 MRHNA, CDR2 SNTAGT. This CDR3 contains 14 residues. V lost 8 bases to trimming and J lost 2 bases, with 15 bases between them. CDR3: CASLMTQGNYGYTF. As DNA, the CDR3 is TGTGCCAGCCTAATGACCCAGGGAAACTATGGCTACACCTTC.

The chain uses TRBV5-8 and TRBJ2-7; 9 bases map to TRBD1. Trimming at V came to 4 bases and at J to 4 bases, leaving 12 bases not matched to a gene. The CDR3 consists of 16 residues. CDR1 and CDR2 from the germline V gene are SGHTS and YDEGEE. CDR3 in amino acids: CASSHGQGFPQYEQYF. CDR3 nucleotide sequence: TGTGCCAGCAGCCACGGACAGGGGTTCCCTCAATACGAGCAGTACTTC.

The chain joins TRBV4-2 to TRBJ1-1; 12 bases agree with TRBD1. The CDR3 runs 14 residues. V was clipped by 0 bases and J by 10 bases; unmatched bases: 3. Germline V gene lookup returns CDR1 LGHNA and CDR2 YNFKEQ. Here the CDR3 reads CASSQEGTGGRAFF. The CDR3 region has the DNA TGTGCCAGCAGCCAAGAAGGGACAGGGGGCAGAGCTTTCTTT.

The chain joins TRBV5-1 to TRBJ2-7; TRBD1 is a possible D gene (6 bases). Germline V gene data show CDR1 as SGHRS and CDR2 as YFSETQ. V lost 2 bases to trimming and J lost 0 bases, with 9 bases between them. This CDR3 is 14 amino acids long. CDR3 sequence (DNA): TGCGCCAGCAGCTTAAGGGACAACTCCTACGAGCAGTACTTC. Translated, it gives CASSLRDNSYEQYF.

The chain's CDR3 is CASSSTDRGNSPLHF. The DNA for the CDR3 is TGTGCCAGCAGTTCAACGGACAGGGGAAATTCACCCCTCCACTTT. The chain carries TRBV6-5 and TRBJ1-6; 9 bases agree with TRBD1. The V and J ends lost 4 bases and 7 bases, in that order; junction bases with no gene match: 5. Looked up from germline, CDR1 is MNHEY and CDR2 is SVGAGI. The length of the CDR3 is 15 residues.

V is TRBV9 and J is TRBJ1-5; TRBD1 matches 9 bases. Trimming removed 3 bases from V and 1 base from J; junction bases left unmatched: 2. The CDR3 length is 15 residues. Looked up from germline, CDR1 is SGDLS and CDR2 is YYNGEE. The CDR3: CASSAGTGSNQPQHF. Written as DNA, the CDR3 is TGTGCCAGCAGCGCTGGGACAGGGAGCAATCAGCCCCAGCATTTT. The variable domain in full, completed from reference TRBV9 and TRBJ1-5, reads DSGVTQTPKHLITATGQRVTLRCSPRSGDLSVYWYQQSLDQGLQFLIQYYNGEERAKGNILERFSAQQFPDLHSELNLSSLELGDSALYFCASSAGTGSNQPQHFGDGTRLSIL.

CDR3 DNA: TGTGCCAGCAGTTGGGACAGGGGCCACTACGAGCAGTACTTC. It specifies CASSWDRGHYEQYF. The chain uses TRBV5-6 and TRBJ2-7, with 10 bases matching TRBD1. The CDR3 runs 14 residues. Losses at the gene ends were 5 bases for V and 3 bases for J; bases not matched to a gene: 5. The V gene's germline CDR1 is SGHDT and CDR2 YYEEEE.

The CDR3 DNA sequence: TGTGCCAGCACCCCCCTGGGGAGTAGCGGGGGGGGAAGCACAGATACGCAGTATTTT. This codes for CASTPLGSSGGGSTDTQYF. The V call is TRBV7-6, the J call TRBJ2-3; TRBD2 matches at 11 bases. J gave up 0 bases and V 7 bases, and 15 bases lay outside the gene matches. Germline CDR1 and CDR2: SGHVS and FNYEAQ. The CDR3 is made up of 19 amino acids.

The chain links TRBV9 to TRBJ2-7; D is possibly TRBD1 (6 bases). The CDR3 consists of 18 residues. Per the germline V gene, CDR1 is SGDLS and CDR2 is YYNGEE. V was clipped by 0 bases and J by 4 bases, with 23 bases between them. CDR3 in amino acids: CASSVAPSQGGAPYEQYF. In nucleotides, the CDR3 is TGTGCCAGCAGCGTAGCTCCATCACAGGGTGGGGCTCCTTACGAGCAGTACTTC.

The CDR3 loop is CASSLRGDSNQPQHF. CDR3 DNA: TGCGCCAGCAGCTTGCGCGGAGATAGCAATCAGCCCCAGCATTTT. V is TRBV5-1 and J is TRBJ1-5; no clear D. The CDR3 is 15 residues long. Trimming cost V 1 base and J 0 bases, with 8 bases left between them. In germline, CDR1 is SGHRS, CDR2 YFSETQ.

The chain uses TRBV6-6 and TRBJ2-3, with TRBD2 matching over 7 bases. Germline loops: CDR1 MNHNY, CDR2 SVGAGI (reference sequence). The CDR3 consists of 16 residues. Trimming cost V 0 bases and J 1 base; bases outside gene matches: 4. CDR3: CASSYSGLAGTDTQYF. The CDR3 region has the DNA TGTGCCAGCAGTTACTCGGGCCTAGCGGGCACAGATACGCAGTATTTT.

In its sample, this clone was seen a few times. The V gene is TRBV15, the J gene TRBJ1-2; a possible D gene is TRBD1 (6 bases). CDR1 is LNHNV, CDR2 YYDKDF, per germline (reference sequence). V lost 2 bases, J lost 0 bases, and 10 bases lay in between. The length of the CDR3 is 15 residues. The chain's CDR3 is CATSRSDRPNYGYTF. The CDR3 DNA follows: TGTGCCACCAGCAGATCTGACAGGCCTAACTATGGCTACACCTTC. The variable domain in full, completed from reference TRBV15 and TRBJ1-2, reads DAMVIQNPRYQVTQFGKPVTLSCSQTLNHNVMYWYQQKSSQAPKLLFHYYDKDFNNEADTPDNFQSRRPNTSFCFLDIRSPGLGDTAMYLCATSRSDRPNYGYTFGSGTRLTVV.

This chain connects TRBV7-9 to TRBJ1-1; 8 nucleotides line up with TRBD1. The CDR3 is made up of 13 amino acids. Unmatched junction bases numbered 5, after V lost 1 base and J lost 10 bases. In germline, CDR1 is SEHNR, CDR2 FQNEAQ (reference sequence). CDR3 in amino acids: CASSLDLQGGAFF. The DNA of the CDR3 is TGTGCCAGCAGCTTAGATTTACAGGGGGGAGCTTTCTTT.

J is TRBJ2-2 and V is TRBV4-3; 9 bases match TRBD1. V gave up 4 bases and J gave up 1 base; unmatched junction bases: 1. Germline CDR1 LGHNA, CDR2 YSLEER. The CDR3 consists of 15 residues. The CDR3 bases are TGCGCCAGCAGCCTGGGACAGGGGAACACCGGGGAGCTGTTTTTT. Amino acids: CASSLGQGNTGELFF.

The chain links TRBV10-3 to TRBJ1-4; a possible D gene is TRBD1 (5 bases). Per germline, CDR1 ENHRY and CDR2 SYGVKD. The V end was cut by 0 bases, the J end by 7 bases, with 9 bases between. CDR3 length: 14 amino acids. CDR3: CAISESGGGEKLFF. In DNA form, the CDR3 reads TGTGCCATCAGTGAGTCTGGCGGGGGTGAAAAACTGTTTTTT.

The chain uses TRBV28 and TRBJ1-2; 10 positions match TRBD1. CDR3 length equals 14 residues. CDR1 and CDR2 (germline): MDHEN, SYDVKM. With 7 bases clipped from V and 8 bases from J, the junction kept 10 bases outside the gene matches. Written as DNA, the CDR3 is TGTGCCAGCACTTCAACCGGGACAGGGGACGGCTACACCTTC. Amino acids: CASTSTGTGDGYTF.

The V and J genes are TRBV27 and TRBJ1-2; D may be TRBD1 (5 bases). CDR1 is MNHEY and CDR2 is SMNVEV in the germline V gene (reference sequence). V lost 2 bases, J lost 1 base, and 8 bases lay in between. CDR3 length: 14 residues. For the CDR3, the DNA is TGTGCCAGCAGTTTACAAGGGGATAACTATGGCTACACCTTC. Amino acid sequence: CASSLQGDNYGYTF.

V usage is TRBV29-1 and J usage is TRBJ1-1; D not certain. The CDR3 extends over 12 amino acids. Germline-derived CDR1 and CDR2 are SQVTM and ANQGSEA. V dropped 4 bases and J dropped 4 bases, with 10 bases sitting between them. The CDR3 region has the DNA TGCAGCGTTGTGAGGGTAAGCACTGAAGCTTTCTTT. This codes for CSVVRVSTEAFF.

This clone has just a few counts. V usage is TRBV28 and J usage is TRBJ1-3; 8 bases align to TRBD1. V shed 8 bases, J shed 4 bases, and the junction held 7 bases outside the gene matches. The CDR3 totals 14 residues. Germline V lookup: CDR1 MDHEN, CDR2 SYDVKM. CDR3 DNA sequence: TGTGCCAGCGCAAAACAGGGGGGAGGAAACACCATATATTTT. Translated: CASAKQGGGNTIYF.

This clone occurred a few times. The chain joins TRBV18 to TRBJ2-4; a weak D match, TRBD2 (5 bases). Per the germline V gene, CDR1 is KGHSH and CDR2 is LQKENI. The V end was cut by 3 bases, the J end by 0 bases, with 12 bases between. The CDR3 is 16 residues long. CDR3 coding DNA: TGTGCCAGCTCACCGCGGGTCACGGTAGCCAAAAACATTCAGTACTTC. It encodes CASSPRVTVAKNIQYF.

V usage is TRBV7-6 and J usage is TRBJ2-3, with D possibly matching TRBD1 (5 bases). The germline V and J ends were trimmed by 5 bases and 10 bases, with 16 bases remaining between them. Looked up from germline, CDR1 is SGHVS and CDR2 is FNYEAQ. The CDR3 extends over 13 amino acids. CDR3 loop: CASSRDPGWPQYF. The CDR3 DNA reads TGTGCCAGCAGCCGAGATCCAGGGTGGCCGCAGTATTTT.

The V call is TRBV9, the J call TRBJ2-3; D gene unclear. Between the trimmed V and J ends, which lost 2 bases and 3 bases, there was a span of 7 bases. CDR1 SGDLS and CDR2 YYNGEE come from the germline V gene. The CDR3 has 13 residues. The CDR3 is CASSVLRTDTQYF. CDR3 bases: TGTGCCAGCAGCGTGCTGAGAACAGATACGCAGTATTTT.

The rearrangement uses TRBV5-1 and TRBJ1-3; D gene ambiguous. Germline V gene lookup returns CDR1 SGHRS and CDR2 YFSETQ. The length of the CDR3 is 15 residues. The V gene lost 2 bases and the J gene lost 0 bases, with 9 bases spanning the gap. This CDR3 reads CASSLSQFSGNTIYF. The DNA for the CDR3 is TGCGCCAGCAGCTTATCACAGTTCTCTGGAAACACCATATATTTT.

This clone was found once. CDR3 amino acids: CATSRDREREKVYGYTF. CDR3 sequence (DNA): TGTGCCACCAGCAGAGATAGGGAACGGGAGAAGGTCTATGGCTACACCTTC. The chain is built from TRBV15 and TRBJ1-2, with D unresolved. Trimming pared 0 bases from V and 4 bases from J, leaving 18 bases between. The CDR3 runs 17 residues. The V gene's germline CDR1 is LNHNV and CDR2 YYDKDF (reference sequence).

This clone came up a few times. The chain couples TRBV19 to TRBJ2-2; weak D call: TRBD2 (6 bases). Trimming pared 5 bases from V and 5 bases from J, leaving 18 bases between. This CDR3 is built from 16 residues. CDR1 is LNHDA, CDR2 SQIVND, per germline (reference sequence). The chain's CDR3 is CASSLRTNRGTGELFF. Here the CDR3 DNA reads TGTGCCAGTAGTTTAAGGACTAACCGAGGGACCGGGGAGCTGTTTTTT.

This chain joins TRBV7-2 and TRBJ1-6, with TRBD1 as a possible D gene (6 bases). Germline-derived CDR1 and CDR2 are SGHTA and FQGNSA. V lost 4 bases, J lost 8 bases, and 15 bases lay in between. This CDR3 spans 15 amino acids. The CDR3 DNA reads TGTGCCAGCAGCTACGGGGGGGCTGCGTATTCACCCCTCCACTTT. It specifies CASSYGGAAYSPLHF.

The J gene is TRBJ2-1, the V gene TRBV5-8; TRBD2 matches at 12 bases. Germline CDR1 and CDR2: SGHTS and YDEGEE. This CDR3 is 15 amino acids long. With 4 bases clipped from V and 7 bases from J, the junction kept 6 bases outside the gene matches. The chain's CDR3 is CASSPSGGALNEQFF. The CDR3 DNA sequence: TGTGCCAGCAGCCCTAGCGGGGGGGCCCTAAATGAGCAGTTCTTC.

The gene calls are TRBV5-1 and TRBJ2-7, with 9 bases matching TRBD2. The CDR3 is 15 amino acids. Trimming took 0 bases from V and 3 from J; bases not matched to a gene: 4. Germline V CDR1 and CDR2: SGHRS, YFSETQ. The CDR3, as DNA: TGCGCCAGCAGCTTGGCGGTTAGCGGGGGCTACGAGCAGTACTTC. This codes for CASSLAVSGGYEQYF.

This sequence joins TRBV12-3 or TRBV12-4 and TRBJ2-3; no clear D. V lost 4 bases to trimming and J lost 7 bases, with 3 bases between them. CDR3 size: 10 residues. The CDR3 sequence: CASSSYTQYF. Here the CDR3 DNA reads TGTGCCAGCAGTTCCTATACGCAGTATTTT.